The 30 T cell receptor beta chains below all came from one sample that was sequenced in a study of cytomegalovirus exposure and HLA in healthy donors. Sequencing used immunoSEQ multiplex PCR; TCRdb keeps in-frame clones, though not all of them. The sample records roughly 100,000 clones, roughly 86% being singletons. Material: PBMCs. All receptors derive from a woman aged 18-29 years in good health and CMV-seropositive.

V gene TRBV27 combines with J gene TRBJ1-2; possibly TRBD1 for D (5 bases). The CDR3 is made up of 13 amino acids. Trimming removed 9 bases at V and 8 bases at J, with 19 bases between. Germline V gene data show CDR1 as MNHEY and CDR2 as SMNVEV (reference sequence). The CDR3 DNA reads as TGTGCCAGTAGGGGACTCCTTGGGGGAGGCTACACCTTC. It specifies CASRGLLGGGYTF.

In nucleotides, the CDR3 is TGTGCCACCAGCAGAGATCCCCGCACCGGGGAGCTGTTTTTT. Translating gives CATSRDPRTGELFF. The rearrangement uses TRBV15 and TRBJ2-2, with D uncertain. Germline V gene data show CDR1 as LNHNV and CDR2 as YYDKDF (reference sequence). V was pared by 0 bases and J by 4 bases, with 6 bases between. CDR3 length: 14 amino acids. Looking up the rest from reference TRBV15 and TRBJ2-2 gives the full variable domain: DAMVIQNPRYQVTQFGKPVTLSCSQTLNHNVMYWYQQKSSQAPKLLFHYYDKDFNNEADTPDNFQSRRPNTSFCFLDIRSPGLGDTAMYLCATSRDPRTGELFFGEGSRLTVL.

This rearrangement joins TRBV5-1 to TRBJ2-2; 8 bases map to TRBD2. The CDR3 extends over 17 amino acids. CDR1 is SGHRS and CDR2 is YFSETQ in the germline V gene. After removal of 0 bases from V and 6 bases from J, the junction contained 10 bases not matched to a gene. DNA for the CDR3: TGCGCCAGCAGCTTGGCCCTACCGGGACTAGGACCCGGGGAGCTGTTTTTT. Protein product: CASSLALPGLGPGELFF.

This chain uses TRBV5-6 with TRBJ1-5; D possibly corresponds to TRBD1 (6 bases). V lost 3 bases to trimming and J lost 6 bases, with 16 bases between them. The CDR3 totals 15 residues. Germline CDR1 and CDR2: SGHDT and YYEEEE. CDR3 bases: TGTGCCAGCAGCTCCCGGACAGCCTGGGGTCAGCCCCAGCATTTT. Protein sequence: CASSSRTAWGQPQHF.

The chain uses TRBV28 and TRBJ2-7; perhaps TRBD2 as D (6 bases). Per the germline V gene, CDR1 is MDHEN and CDR2 is SYDVKM. The CDR3 has 15 amino acids. V was trimmed by 3 bases and J by 3 bases, leaving 15 bases between them. This CDR3 reads CASSLTGVGSYEQYF. DNA for the CDR3: TGTGCCAGCAGTTTGACGGGAGTAGGTAGCTACGAGCAGTACTTC.

This sequence joins TRBV27 and TRBJ1-2; 7 bases are shared with TRBD1. Trimming cost V 6 bases and J 2 bases; bases outside gene matches: 9. This CDR3 is 15 amino acids long. The germline gives CDR1 MNHEY, CDR2 SMNVEV (reference sequence). The CDR3 here is CASSLRRTGNYGYTF. In DNA, the CDR3 is TGTGCCAGCAGCTTGCGACGGACAGGAAACTATGGCTACACCTTC.

The J gene is TRBJ2-7, the V gene TRBV27, with 7 bases that match TRBD2. CDR3 size: 12 residues. V dropped 2 bases and J dropped 8; count of bases not matched to a gene: 3. Germline CDR1 is MNHEY and CDR2 is SMNVEV (reference sequence). The CDR3 sequence is CASSLGGVQQYF. DNA of the CDR3: TGTGCCAGCAGTTTAGGGGGGGTACAGCAGTACTTC.

The chain carries TRBV5-1 and TRBJ1-1, with D tentatively TRBD1 (5 bases). The CDR3 is made up of 15 amino acids. Germline CDR1 is SGHRS and CDR2 is YFSETQ. The V gene lost 4 bases and the J gene lost 1 base, with 14 bases spanning the gap. CDR3 region: CASSPEGRTNTEAFF. The CDR3 DNA reads as TGCGCCAGCAGCCCGGAGGGACGGACGAACACTGAAGCTTTCTTT.

This chain uses TRBV29-1 with TRBJ2-7; TRBD1 agrees at 8 bases. Germline V CDR1 and CDR2: SQVTM, ANQGSEA. The CDR3 extends over 15 amino acids. Trimming cost V 1 base and J 1 base; bases outside gene matches: 6. The CDR3 protein is CSVEGRGQQSYEQYF. The CDR3, as DNA: TGCAGCGTTGAAGGCAGGGGGCAACAGTCCTACGAGCAGTACTTC.

The rearrangement joins TRBV11-3 to TRBJ2-5; TRBD2 agrees at 15 bases. Trimming at V came to 1 base and at J to 2 bases, leaving 5 bases not matched to a gene. CDR3 length: 18 amino acids. Germline CDR1 is SGHNT and CDR2 is YENEEA. This CDR3 is CASSLAGTSGGLQETQYF. The CDR3 DNA reads as TGTGCCAGCAGCTTAGCGGGGACTAGCGGGGGGTTACAAGAGACCCAGTACTTC.

V and J are TRBV29-1 and TRBJ1-3, with D tentatively TRBD1 (5 bases). Germline values: CDR1 SQVTM, CDR2 ANQGSEA. This CDR3 is built from 16 residues. V was trimmed by 6 bases and J by 0 bases, leaving 18 bases between them. CDR3 nucleotide sequence: TGCAGCGTCCTGGAGCGGGACTCTCTCTCTGGAAACACCATATATTTT. Its translation: CSVLERDSLSGNTIYF.

The genes are TRBV5-1 and TRBJ1-2, with D possibly TRBD1 on 5 matching bases. There are 14 residues in the CDR3. V was shortened by 4 bases and J by 4 bases, with 14 bases between the two germline ends. Germline CDR1 and CDR2: SGHRS and YFSETQ. The CDR3 DNA reads as TGCGCCAGCAGCCCGGACGACAGCCTCTATGGCTACACCTTC. It codes for CASSPDDSLYGYTF.

The V call is TRBV6-5, the J call TRBJ2-7, with D possibly being TRBD1 (6 bases). V lost 0 bases to trimming and J lost 2 bases, with 8 bases between them. Germline CDR1 reads MNHEY; CDR2 reads SVGAGI. CDR3 length: 14 amino acids. The CDR3 region is CASSYSGQPYEQYF. CDR3 nucleotide sequence: TGTGCCAGCAGTTACTCAGGACAGCCCTACGAGCAGTACTTC.

The CDR3 coding sequence is TGCGCCAGCAGCCAAGATTCGGGCAGGGGAAACTATGGCTACACCTTC. Protein sequence: CASSQDSGRGNYGYTF. The V gene is TRBV4-1, the J gene TRBJ1-2, with D tentatively TRBD1 (6 bases). V dropped 0 bases and J dropped 2 bases, with 13 bases sitting between them. Per germline, CDR1 MGHRA and CDR2 YSYEKL. The CDR3 covers 16 residues.

V is TRBV5-6 and J is TRBJ2-7; no reliable D call. Germline CDR1 is SGHDT and CDR2 is YYEEEE. The CDR3 totals 13 residues. The germline V and J ends were trimmed by 0 bases and 3 bases, with 7 bases remaining between them. The CDR3 DNA sequence: TGTGCCAGCAGCTTGGACACACGCTACGAGCAGTACTTC. This encodes CASSLDTRYEQYF.

DNA for the CDR3: TGTGCCAGCAGCTCAGCGGGAGGGTTAAATGAGCAGTTCTTC. Translating it yields CASSSAGGLNEQFF. The chain joins TRBV11-3 to TRBJ2-1; 10 bases agree with TRBD2. Trimming took 4 bases from V and 7 from J; bases not matched to a gene: 4. Germline lookup yields CDR1 SGHNT and CDR2 YENEEA. CDR3 size: 14 residues.

This sequence joins TRBV9 and TRBJ1-5; perhaps TRBD1 as D (5 bases). Germline CDR1 reads SGDLS; CDR2 reads YYNGEE. With 0 bases removed from V and 7 bases from J, the gap between germline ends came to 11 bases. The length of the CDR3 is 14 residues. The CDR3 DNA follows: TGTGCCAGCAGCGTAGAACAGGACGAACAGCCCCAGCATTTT. This encodes CASSVEQDEQPQHF.

This chain links TRBV19 with TRBJ1-2, with 9 bases fitting TRBD1. CDR1 is LNHDA and CDR2 is SQIVND in the germline V gene (reference sequence). The CDR3 spans 16 residues. Unmatched junction bases numbered 11, after V lost 3 bases and J lost 6 bases. CDR3 amino acids: CASSISPQGAVNGYTF. The CDR3 region has the DNA TGTGCCAGTAGTATCTCCCCACAGGGGGCAGTGAATGGCTACACCTTC. Full variable domain (outside the CDR3, taken from reference TRBV19 and TRBJ1-2): DGGITQSPKYLFRKEGQNVTLSCEQNLNHDAMYWYRQDPGQGLRLIYYSQIVNDFQKGDIAEGYSVSREKKESFPLTVTSAQKNPTAFYLCASSISPQGAVNGYTFGSGTRLTVV.

The chain couples TRBV7-9 to TRBJ1-3, with D possibly being TRBD1 (6 bases). This CDR3 spans 16 amino acids. CDR1 is SEHNR and CDR2 is FQNEAQ in the germline V gene (reference sequence). The ends were cut back, 5 bases at V and 9 bases at J, with 23 bases in the middle. The CDR3 DNA is TGTGCCAGCAGCCTTCGCAGGGGCAAGACGGGGGGCACCATATATTTT. Protein product: CASSLRRGKTGGTIYF.

This chain links TRBV19 with TRBJ1-5; a weak D match, TRBD1 (5 bases). Germline V gene data show CDR1 as LNHDA and CDR2 as SQIVND (reference sequence). The V end was cut by 4 bases, the J end by 4 bases, with 14 bases between. This CDR3 has 15 amino acids. This CDR3 reads CASSTQGLLNQPQHF. The DNA of the CDR3 is TGTGCCAGTAGTACCCAGGGACTTCTGAATCAGCCCCAGCATTTT. The whole variable domain, filled in from reference TRBV19 and TRBJ1-5, reads DGGITQSPKYLFRKEGQNVTLSCEQNLNHDAMYWYRQDPGQGLRLIYYSQIVNDFQKGDIAEGYSVSREKKESFPLTVTSAQKNPTAFYLCASSTQGLLNQPQHFGDGTRLSIL.

This clone has only one observation. The chain recombines TRBV30 with TRBJ2-1; the match to TRBD2 covers 9 bases. Germline-derived CDR1 and CDR2 are GTSNPN and SVGIG (reference sequence). The trim removed 2 bases at V and 0 bases at J, leaving 5 bases unmatched. The CDR3 length is 16 residues. As DNA, the CDR3 is TGTGCCTGGAGTAGCTTAGCGGGAGTCTCCTACAATGAGCAGTTCTTC. Amino acids: CAWSSLAGVSYNEQFF.

The V gene is TRBV15, the J gene TRBJ1-5; D is undetermined. Deletions cut 0 bases from V and 0 bases from J, with 9 bases between. The CDR3 runs 16 residues. Germline V gives CDR1 LNHNV, CDR2 YYDKDF (reference sequence). CDR3 residues: CATSRDSSLSNQPQHF. The CDR3 DNA sequence: TGTGCCACCAGCAGAGATTCCTCCCTTAGCAATCAGCCCCAGCATTTT.

The chain recombines TRBV7-9 with TRBJ1-5; no clear D. CDR1 is SEHNR, CDR2 FQNEAQ, per germline (reference sequence). Deletions cut 3 bases from V and 0 bases from J, with 12 bases between. The length of the CDR3 is 16 residues. In DNA, the CDR3 is TGTGCCAGCAGCTTGACGGAGCGATATAGCAATCAGCCCCAGCATTTT. This sequence encodes CASSLTERYSNQPQHF.

This chain uses TRBV5-5 with TRBJ1-4; D is unresolved. This CDR3 region has 14 residues. V lost 2 bases to trimming and J lost 4 bases, with 9 bases between them. Looked up from germline, CDR1 is SGHKS and CDR2 is YYEKEE (reference sequence). Here the CDR3 reads CASSLGLLNEKLFF. The CDR3 DNA is TGTGCCAGCAGCTTAGGACTGCTTAATGAAAAACTGTTTTTT. The complete variable domain, with remaining parts taken from reference TRBV5-5 and TRBJ1-4, reads DAGVTQSPTHLIKTRGQQVTLRCSPISGHKSVSWYQQVLGQGPQFIFQYYEKEERGRGNFPDRFSARQFPNYSSELNVNALLLGDSALYLCASSLGLLNEKLFFGSGTQLSVL.

The V call is TRBV30, the J call TRBJ2-3; 11 bases are a match to TRBD2. This CDR3 comprises 16 residues. Germline V CDR1 and CDR2: GTSNPN, SVGIG (reference sequence). J was trimmed by 1 base and V by 3 bases; bases with no gene match: 6. The chain's CDR3 is CAWRRWTSGRTDTQYF. DNA of the CDR3: TGTGCCTGGAGGCGATGGACTAGCGGGCGCACAGATACGCAGTATTTT.

The chain is built from TRBV5-6 and TRBJ1-5; D gene uncertain. Germline CDR1 reads SGHDT; CDR2 reads YYEEEE. V was trimmed by 0 bases and J by 4 bases, leaving 5 bases between them. The CDR3 length is 13 residues. Here the CDR3 reads CASSLGRNQPQHF. CDR3 DNA sequence: TGTGCCAGCAGCTTGGGGCGGAATCAGCCCCAGCATTTT. The full variable domain, its missing parts supplied by reference TRBV5-6 and TRBJ1-5, is DAGVTQSPTHLIKTRGQQVTLRCSPKSGHDTVSWYQQALGQGPQFIFQYYEEEERQRGNFPDRFSGHQFPNYSSELNVNALLLGDSALYLCASSLGRNQPQHFGDGTRLSIL.

The rearrangement uses TRBV18 and TRBJ2-1, with D possibly TRBD2 on 6 matching bases. Deletions cut 7 bases from V and 9 bases from J, with 22 bases between. The germline CDR1 and CDR2 sequences are KGHSH and LQKENI. This CDR3 contains 15 residues. CDR3 loop: CASCPVGGEGGEQFF. CDR3 coding DNA: TGTGCCAGCTGCCCGGTCGGAGGCGAGGGAGGTGAGCAGTTCTTC.

J is TRBJ2-2 and V is TRBV4-1, with D unclear. Between the trimmed V and J ends, which lost 4 bases and 6 bases, there was a span of 6 bases. This CDR3 comprises 12 residues. Per the germline V gene, CDR1 is MGHRA and CDR2 is YSYEKL. The CDR3 region has the DNA TGCGCCAGCAGCCCCTCTCCCGGGGAGCTGTTTTTT. This gives the protein CASSPSPGELFF.

The chain couples TRBV4-1 to TRBJ1-5; 7 positions agree with TRBD1. CDR1 is MGHRA and CDR2 is YSYEKL in the germline V gene. The CDR3 has 16 amino acids. With 3 bases clipped from V and 3 bases from J, the junction kept 8 bases outside the gene matches. CDR3 region: CASSQGMTGINQPQHF. CDR3 coding DNA: TGCGCCAGCAGCCAGGGGATGACAGGGATCAATCAGCCCCAGCATTTT.

The chain combines TRBV11-2 with TRBJ2-4; no firm D call. Germline V CDR1 and CDR2: SGHAT, FQNNGV. The CDR3 is 14 amino acids. Trimming took off 2 bases at V and 0 bases at J, with 5 bases between the two ends. The DNA of the CDR3 is TGTGCCAGCAGCTTACAGGTAGCCAAAAACATTCAGTACTTC. Translated, it gives CASSLQVAKNIQYF.